One sample yielded the 29 T cell receptor beta chains listed below, sequenced in a study of regulatory T cells in long-lasting Graves disease. The time point was: newly diagnosed GD, antithyroid drugs for less than 3 months. RNA from PBMCs was the source of the TCR library. Arm-PCR of CDR3 regions and iRepertoire HTBI primers were the basis on which TCR beta libraries were built. Each CDR3 protein is one row after TCRdb ran MiXCR on the multiplex PCR reads. The top ten clones hold around 9.3% of a sample with some 490,000 distinct CDR3 sequences, 9.5% to 15% of them seen once. The sample also formed part of further work on T cells in Graves' hyperthyroidism and ophthalmopathy.

The sequenced sample was peripheral blood mononuclear cells (PBMCs), obtained at new diagnosis, from a patient treated with antithyroid drugs. These receptors were collected from a woman aged 25 to 39 with Graves disease.

This chain uses TRBV20-1 with TRBJ2-4; TRBD2 matches 13 bases. The ends lost 3 bases at V and 15 bases at J; junction bases unmatched: 11. The CDR3 totals 14 residues. The V gene's germline CDR1 is DFQATT and CDR2 SNEGSKA (reference sequence). The DNA for the CDR3 is TGCAGTGCTAGTGTAGGGACTAGCGGGGCCTCGGGGTACTTC. This sequence encodes CSASVGTSGASGYF.

This clonotype appeared many times. The rearrangement links TRBV19 to TRBJ1-5; 8 nucleotides match TRBD1. This CDR3 has 14 amino acids. Germline V gene sequence: CDR1 LNHDA, CDR2 SQIVND (reference sequence). With 5 bases clipped from V and 7 bases from J, the junction kept 7 bases outside the gene matches. The CDR3 loop is CASSAYRGEQPQHF. The DNA for the CDR3 is TGTGCCAGTAGTGCCTACAGGGGGGAGCAGCCCCAGCATTTT.

The chain couples TRBV6-1 to TRBJ2-7; 7 bases are shared with TRBD2. The CDR3 consists of 15 residues. After removal of 7 bases from V and 3 bases from J, the junction contained 12 bases not matched to a gene. Germline V CDR1 and CDR2: MNHNS, SASEGT. The CDR3 DNA follows: TGTGCCAGCACCCGAGGGGCTAGCGGCAACTACGAGCAGTACTTC. This encodes CASTRGASGNYEQYF.

The sample holds many counts of this clonotype. J is TRBJ2-2 and V is TRBV19; TRBD1 might be the D (6 bases). The V end lost 6 bases, the J end lost 7 bases, and 15 bases lay between the germline ends. This CDR3 contains 14 residues. Looked up from germline, CDR1 is LNHDA and CDR2 is SQIVND (reference sequence). The CDR3 reads CASRPTGNSGELFF. The CDR3 region has the DNA TGTGCCAGTAGACCGACAGGCAATAGCGGGGAGCTGTTTTTT.

This clonotype was counted many times. The rearrangement joins TRBV12-3 or TRBV12-4 to TRBJ1-1; D gene uncertain. V lost 4 bases and J 4 bases, leaving 13 bases between the germline ends. This CDR3 has 14 residues. As DNA, the CDR3 is TGTGCCAGCAGTTCCGGGAATCGAGGCACTGAAGCTTTCTTT. It codes for CASSSGNRGTEAFF.

This clonotype was seen a handful of times. This chain links TRBV6-2 or TRBV6-3 with TRBJ2-5; D is perhaps TRBD2 (6 bases). The germline gives CDR1 MNHEY, CDR2 SVGEGT. This CDR3 is 14 amino acids long. The ends were cut back, 4 bases at V and 9 bases at J, with 18 bases in the middle. This CDR3 is CASSSGTRGAAQYF. CDR3 in DNA: TGTGCCAGCAGTTCCGGGACTCGCGGCGCGGCCCAGTACTTC.

In its sample, this clonotype was seen once. The chain uses TRBV28 and TRBJ2-3, with D maybe TRBD1 (5 bases). V gave up 1 base and J gave up 11 bases, with 10 bases separating them. This CDR3 has 12 residues. Germline CDR1 and CDR2: MDHEN and SYDVKM. The chain's CDR3 is CASSLSPGQQYF. The CDR3 coding sequence is TGTGCCAGCAGTTTATCCCCCGGACAGCAGTATTTT.

This clonotype was counted at least ten times. This chain links TRBV10-3 with TRBJ2-7; 7 bases agree with TRBD1. CDR3 length: 17 amino acids. Germline loops: CDR1 ENHRY, CDR2 SYGVKD. With V trimmed by 2 bases and J by 4 bases, 14 bases remained unmatched. CDR3 in amino acids: CAISERGRTRPEYEQYF. The CDR3, as DNA: TGTGCCATCAGTGAGAGGGGGCGGACGCGACCCGAGTACGAGCAGTACTTC.

Only a few counts were recorded for this clonotype. This sequence joins TRBV29-1 and TRBJ2-7, with TRBD2 matching over 11 bases. The V gene's germline CDR1 is SQVTM and CDR2 ANQGSEA. V gave up 5 bases and J gave up 2 bases; unmatched junction bases: 17. This CDR3 is 18 amino acids long. The CDR3 nucleotides are TGCAGCGTTTGCACCGGGACTAGCGGTACCACTTTACCCTACGAGCAGTACTTC. Its protein product is CSVCTGTSGTTLPYEQYF.

The rearrangement links TRBV27 to TRBJ2-1; 9 bases are shared with TRBD2. V trimming: 3 bases; J trimming: 1 base; junction bases outside the gene matches: 4. The CDR3 covers 16 residues. Looked up from germline, CDR1 is MNHEY and CDR2 is SMNVEV (reference sequence). CDR3 nucleotide sequence: TGTGCCAGCAGTTTGAACGGACTAGCGTCCTACAATGAGCAGTTCTTC. This translates into CASSLNGLASYNEQFF.

The CDR3 sequence: CSVVVSGGSYNEQFF. DNA of the CDR3: TGCAGCGTCGTGGTTAGCGGGGGCTCCTACAATGAGCAGTTCTTC. The V call is TRBV29-1, the J call TRBJ2-1; TRBD2 aligns across 9 bases. CDR3 length equals 15 residues. CDR1 SQVTM and CDR2 ANQGSEA come from the germline V gene. V trimming: 6 bases; J trimming: 0 bases; junction bases outside the gene matches: 6.

This clonotype came up many times. The chain carries TRBV27 and TRBJ2-7, with D possibly TRBD2 on 5 matching bases. Germline CDR1 reads MNHEY; CDR2 reads SMNVEV (reference sequence). The CDR3 is 14 amino acids. Trimming took 0 bases from V and 5 from J, leaving 11 bases between them. The CDR3 loop reads CASSLSVGMDEQYF. The CDR3 DNA reads as TGTGCCAGCAGTTTATCGGTCGGGATGGACGAGCAGTACTTC.

This clonotype was detected many times. J is TRBJ1-1 and V is TRBV5-1; D not resolved. Germline lookup yields CDR1 SGHRS and CDR2 YFSETQ. Trimming removed 3 bases from V and 1 base from J, with 7 bases in between. There are 13 residues in the CDR3. The DNA for the CDR3 is TGCGCCAGCAGCTCGCCTGGGAACACTGAAGCTTTCTTT. Amino acids: CASSSPGNTEAFF.

This clonotype has just a few counts. The chain employs TRBV11-3 and TRBJ2-1, with D perhaps matching TRBD2 (8 bases). CDR3 length: 17 amino acids. Germline V gene data show CDR1 as SGHNT and CDR2 as YENEEA. V was cut by 5 bases and J by 7 bases, with 24 bases left in between. Written as DNA, the CDR3 is TGTGCCAGCAGCCAGGGGGGGGCGGGAGGTCGCCCGAATGAGCAGTTCTTC. This translates into CASSQGGAGGRPNEQFF. Using reference TRBV11-3 and TRBJ2-1 for the parts outside the CDR3, the full variable domain is EAGVVQSPRYKIIEKKQPVAFWCNPISGHNTLYWYLQNLGQGPELLIRYENEEAVDDSQLPKDRFSAERLKGVDSTLKIQPAELGDSAVYLCASSQGGAGGRPNEQFFGPGTRLTVL.

This clonotype has a count of ten or more. V usage is TRBV12-3 or TRBV12-4 and J usage is TRBJ1-1; D is ambiguous. The length of the CDR3 is 13 residues. Trimming removed 3 bases from V and 4 bases from J, with 9 bases in between. CDR3 sequence (DNA): TGTGCCAGCAGTTTTATAGGCAGCACTGAAGCTTTCTTT. It encodes CASSFIGSTEAFF.

A few counts support this clonotype. Sequence at one end of the junction differs from germline and may be a read error. The genes are TRBV5-8 and TRBJ2-1, with D hard to call. The germline gives CDR1 SGHTS, CDR2 YDEGEE. This CDR3 contains 13 residues. The CDR3 protein is CASSTVRGNGQFF. The CDR3 coding sequence is TGTGCCAGCAGCACTGTCCGAGGCAATGGGCAGTTCTTC.

V is TRBV18 and J is TRBJ2-5, with D unresolved. This CDR3 is built from 14 residues. Germline CDR1 and CDR2: KGHSH and LQKENI. Trimming took off 3 bases at V and 1 base at J, with 9 bases between the two ends. The CDR3 DNA is TGTGCCAGCTCACCCTCCCGCGCCCAAGAGACCCAGTACTTC. Residues: CASSPSRAQETQYF.

The chain employs TRBV3-1 and TRBJ1-1; 7 bases are shared with TRBD1. The CDR3 consists of 12 residues. V dropped 1 base and J dropped 10; count of bases not matched to a gene: 3. In germline, CDR1 is LGHDT, CDR2 YNNKEL (reference sequence). Here the CDR3 reads CASSQGQGRAFF. In nucleotides, the CDR3 is TGTGCCAGCAGCCAAGGACAGGGAAGAGCTTTCTTT. Looking up the rest from reference TRBV3-1 and TRBJ1-1 gives the full variable domain: DTAVSQTPKYLVTQMGNDKSIKCEQNLGHDTMYWYKQDSKKFLKIMFSYNNKELIINETVPNRFSPKSPDKAHLNLHINSLELGDSAVYFCASSQGQGRAFFGQGTRLTVV.

This clonotype was detected many times. The junction differs from germline at one of its ends, possibly a read error. CDR3 sequence: CASSEDRARGGYTF. The CDR3 DNA sequence: TGTGCCAGCAGCGAAGACAGGGCCAGAGGCGGCTACACCTTC. The chain recombines TRBV2 with TRBJ1-2; the match to TRBD1 covers 7 bases. The CDR3 extends over 14 amino acids. Germline CDR1 SNHLY, CDR2 FYNNEI.

A word on this clonotype: This sequence may be a read error, since a much larger clone differs from it by one base. V gene TRBV25-1 combines with J gene TRBJ2-7; D gene uncertain. V was clipped by 1 base and J by 5 bases, with 3 bases between them. The CDR3 spans 11 residues. Germline loops: CDR1 MGHDK, CDR2 SYGVNS. The CDR3 loop is CASSEFHEQYF. The CDR3 bases are TGTGCCAGCAGTGAATTCCACGAGCAGTACTTC.

This clonotype was seen many times. This chain uses TRBV27 with TRBJ2-3; D remains ambiguous. The CDR3 length is 15 residues. The V end was cut by 4 bases, the J end by 0 bases, with 11 bases between. Germline CDR1 reads MNHEY; CDR2 reads SMNVEV (reference sequence). This CDR3 reads CASSSAWRSTDTQYF. CDR3 nucleotides: TGTGCCAGCAGTTCCGCGTGGCGAAGCACAGATACGCAGTATTTT.

This clonotype has at least ten counts. This rearrangement joins TRBV20-1 to TRBJ2-7; D is perhaps TRBD2 (6 bases). Germline-derived CDR1 and CDR2 are DFQATT and SNEGSKA (reference sequence). Trimming took off 6 bases at V and 2 bases at J, with 20 bases between the two ends. There are 15 residues in the CDR3. CDR3 sequence reads: CSAEGGGTVAYEQYF. CDR3 in DNA: TGCAGTGCAGAAGGAGGCGGGACCGTGGCCTACGAGCAGTACTTC.

This clonotype was counted many times. The chain recombines TRBV2 with TRBJ2-3; possible D gene TRBD2, 5 bases. There are 15 residues in the CDR3. Per the germline V gene, CDR1 is SNHLY and CDR2 is FYNNEI. The germline V and J ends were trimmed by 4 bases and 1 base, with 12 bases remaining between them. The chain's CDR3 is CASSVAGAGTDTQYF. DNA for the CDR3: TGTGCCAGCAGTGTTGCGGGTGCAGGCACAGATACGCAGTATTTT. Based on the CDR3 plus reference TRBV2 and TRBJ2-3, the full variable domain is EPEVTQTPSHQVTQMGQEVILRCVPISNHLYFYWYRQILGQKVEFLVSFYNNEISEKSEIFDDQFSVERPDGSNFTLKIRSTKLEDSAMYFCASSVAGAGTDTQYFGPGTRLTVL.

This clonotype was counted at least ten times. The chain links TRBV5-1 to TRBJ2-3; 8 nucleotides match TRBD1. The CDR3 is 17 amino acids. J was trimmed by 4 bases and V by 3 bases; bases with no gene match: 13. Germline loops: CDR1 SGHRS, CDR2 YFSETQ. CDR3 sequence (DNA): TGCGCCAGCAGCTCGAGGACAGGGTATATGAGACCAGATACGCAGTATTTT. It translates to CASSSRTGYMRPDTQYF.

This clonotype was observed many times. This rearrangement joins TRBV29-1 to TRBJ2-2; D is possibly TRBD2 (6 bases). This CDR3 has 12 residues. Germline-derived CDR1 and CDR2 are SQVTM and ANQGSEA. This CDR3 reads CTGTANTGELFF. The DNA of the CDR3 is TGCACGGGGACTGCGAACACCGGGGAGCTGTTTTTT.

There are a few counts of this clonotype. The chain uses TRBV20-1 and TRBJ1-2, with 8 bases identical to TRBD1. CDR1 and CDR2 (germline): DFQATT, SNEGSKA (reference sequence). J lost 7 bases, V lost 2 bases, and 15 bases had no gene match. The CDR3 length is 16 residues. The CDR3 DNA is TGCAGTGCTAGACAAACGCATGGGACAGGAGGGCTTGGCTACACCTTC. Translating gives CSARQTHGTGGLGYTF.

This clonotype was recorded at least ten times. This rearrangement joins TRBV11-1 to TRBJ1-1; D call uncertain. Germline V gene lookup returns CDR1 SGHAT and CDR2 FQDESV (reference sequence). V was trimmed by 1 base and J by 4 bases, leaving 13 bases between them. The CDR3 loop spans 15 amino acids. The CDR3 DNA reads as TGTGCCAGCAGCTTAGATGGCAGTTTGGGCACTGAAGCTTTCTTT. Protein: CASSLDGSLGTEAFF. Supplemented by reference TRBV11-1 and TRBJ1-1, the full variable domain reads EAEVAQSPRYKITEKSQAVAFWCDPISGHATLYWYRQILGQGPELLVQFQDESVVDDSQLPKDRFSAERLKGVDSTLKIQPAELGDSAMYLCASSLDGSLGTEAFFGQGTRLTVV.

This clonotype was observed many times. The chain has TRBV6-5 and TRBJ1-2; unclear D gene. The CDR3 is 15 amino acids. Per the germline V gene, CDR1 is MNHEY and CDR2 is SVGAGI. V lost 2 bases to trimming and J lost 7 bases, with 17 bases between them. In DNA form, the CDR3 reads TGTGCCAGCAGTTACCCCAGTGAGGGATGGAGTGGCTACACCTTC. Amino acids: CASSYPSEGWSGYTF.

This clonotype was found many times. The chain links TRBV7-9 to TRBJ2-7, with a weak D call TRBD2 (6 bases). Trimming removed 0 bases at V and 6 bases at J, with 15 bases between. The germline V gene encodes CDR1 SEHNR and CDR2 FQNEAQ (reference sequence). This CDR3 has 15 residues. CDR3 nucleotides: TGTGCCAGCAGCTTAGCGGGGGGAAACTCCGGCGAGCAGTACTTC. The encoded protein is CASSLAGGNSGEQYF.